A single sample is the source of the 3 T cell receptor beta chains below, sequenced in a study of blood T cell repertoires in COVID-19. Libraries were prepared by immunoSEQ multiplex PCR; TCRdb keeps only in-frame clonotypes and omits some of them. In the table there are tens of thousands of clones, 65% to 90% of which are singletons. Sequencing was carried out using peripheral blood. Receptors originate from a man between 50 and 59 years old with COVID-19, enrolled during active disease.

The chain carries TRBV29-1 and TRBJ1-1; no clear D gene. CDR3 length: 13 amino acids. CDR1 SQVTM and CDR2 ANQGSEA come from the germline V gene. The CDR3, as DNA: TGCAGTGCTAACTTGAAAAGGAACACTGAAGCTTTCTTT. This sequence encodes CSANLKRNTEAFF.

This clone was seen a few times. The V and J genes are TRBV5-1 and TRBJ1-2, with 7 positions matching TRBD1. V was pared by 4 bases and J by 8 bases, with 11 bases of the junction left unmatched. The CDR3 is made up of 14 amino acids. Looked up from germline, CDR1 is SGHRS and CDR2 is YFSETQ. The CDR3 DNA sequence: TGCGCCAGCAGCCTCCCCGCAGGGGGAGGCGGCTACACCTTC. Its protein product is CASSLPAGGGGYTF.

The chain employs TRBV19 and TRBJ1-3; D gene uncertain. From germline, CDR1 is LNHDA and CDR2 SQIVND (reference sequence). With 4 bases removed from V and 1 base from J, the gap between germline ends came to 5 bases. The CDR3 loop spans 13 amino acids. This chain's CDR3 is CASSRRSGNTIYF. The CDR3 nucleotides are TGTGCCAGTAGTAGGAGGTCTGGAAACACCATATATTTT. Full variable domain (outside the CDR3, taken from reference TRBV19 and TRBJ1-3): DGGITQSPKYLFRKEGQNVTLSCEQNLNHDAMYWYRQDPGQGLRLIYYSQIVNDFQKGDIAEGYSVSREKKESFPLTVTSAQKNPTAFYLCASSRRSGNTIYFGEGSWLTVV.